The clone carrying this T cell receptor beta chain was found a few times. What it binds is unknown. The 5'RACE template-switching step produced TCR cDNA and added a universal primer site and UMIs. TCRdb passed the 5' RACE reads through MiXCR, listing each CDR3 protein once. The sample holds some 600,000 distinct CDR3 sequences, approximately 13% seen once. Trimming removed 5 bases at V and 2 bases at J, with 11 bases between. The CDR3 contains 14 residues. The record originates from a study of T cells after yellow fever vaccination. General study findings and limits: Any FACS-sorted repertoire could hold abundant clonotypes that contaminate it from the bulk population. Booster sampling recovered most clones from primary vaccination (96% CD4, 80% to 90% CD8).

This sample comprised PBMCs, obtained on the day of the yellow fever booster vaccination. The J gene is TRBJ2-3, the V gene TRBV12-3 or TRBV12-4; D is uncertain. The receptor comes from a man aged 25 to 40 who received the YFV17D yellow fever vaccine. In nucleotides, the CDR3 is TGTGCCAGCAGTCCCGGAGCGAACACAGATACGCAGTATTTT. It codes for CASSPGANTDTQYF.